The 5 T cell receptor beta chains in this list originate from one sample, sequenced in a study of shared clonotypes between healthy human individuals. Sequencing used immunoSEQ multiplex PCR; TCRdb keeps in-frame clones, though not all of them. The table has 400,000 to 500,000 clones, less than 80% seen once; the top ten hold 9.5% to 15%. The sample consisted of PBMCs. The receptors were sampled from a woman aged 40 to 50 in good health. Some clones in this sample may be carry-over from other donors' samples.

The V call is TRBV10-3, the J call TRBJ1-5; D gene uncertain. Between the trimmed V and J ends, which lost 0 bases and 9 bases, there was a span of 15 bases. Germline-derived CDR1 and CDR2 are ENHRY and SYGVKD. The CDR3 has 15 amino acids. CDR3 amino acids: CAISESRREALPQHF. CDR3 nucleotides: TGTGCCATCAGTGAGTCGAGGAGGGAAGCGCTGCCCCAGCATTTT.

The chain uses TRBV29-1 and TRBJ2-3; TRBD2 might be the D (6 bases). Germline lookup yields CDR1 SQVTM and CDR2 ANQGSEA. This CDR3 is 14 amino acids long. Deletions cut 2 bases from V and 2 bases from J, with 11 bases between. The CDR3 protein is CSVETGDFTDTQYF. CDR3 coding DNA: TGCAGCGTTGAAACTGGGGACTTCACAGATACGCAGTATTTT.

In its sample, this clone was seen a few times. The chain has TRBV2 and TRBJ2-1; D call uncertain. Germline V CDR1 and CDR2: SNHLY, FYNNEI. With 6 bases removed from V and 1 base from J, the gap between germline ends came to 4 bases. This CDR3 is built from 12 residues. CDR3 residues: CASRSSYNEQFF. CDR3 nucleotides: TGTGCCAGCAGGTCATCCTACAATGAGCAGTTCTTC. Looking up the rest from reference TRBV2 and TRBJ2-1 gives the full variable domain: EPEVTQTPSHQVTQMGQEVILRCVPISNHLYFYWYRQILGQKVEFLVSFYNNEISEKSEIFDDQFSVERPDGSNFTLKIRSTKLEDSAMYFCASRSSYNEQFFGPGTRLTVL.

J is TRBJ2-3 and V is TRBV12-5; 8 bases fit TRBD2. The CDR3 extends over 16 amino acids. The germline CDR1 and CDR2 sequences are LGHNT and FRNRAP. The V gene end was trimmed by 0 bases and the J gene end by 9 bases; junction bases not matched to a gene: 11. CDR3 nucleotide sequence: TGTGCTAGTGGTTTGGTACTTAGCGGGGCTTCATCCACGCAGTATTTT. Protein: CASGLVLSGASSTQYF.

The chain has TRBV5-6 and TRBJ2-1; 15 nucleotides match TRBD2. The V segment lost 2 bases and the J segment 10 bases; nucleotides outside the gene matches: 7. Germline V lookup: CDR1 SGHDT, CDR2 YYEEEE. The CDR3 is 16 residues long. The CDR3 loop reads CASSLRTSGRAKEQFF. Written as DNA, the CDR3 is TGTGCCAGCAGCTTACGGACTAGCGGGAGGGCCAAGGAGCAGTTCTTC.